The source of this T cell receptor beta chain is a study of chemoradiotherapy in HPV16-positive cancers. Some clones are missing from TCRdb's copy, which holds only in-frame ones; the method was immunoSEQ multiplex PCR. The table includes approximately 12,000 clones, 60% to 80% detected once. The ends lost 0 bases at V and 4 bases at J; junction bases unmatched: 5. Germline V gives CDR1 SEHNR, CDR2 FQNEAQ (reference sequence). There are 15 residues in the CDR3. This material was acquired from a patient who underwent chemoradiotherapy. This rearrangement joins TRBV7-9 to TRBJ1-2; 7 bases agree with TRBD1. The TCR originated in a human donor with HPV-associated anogenital cancer. The DNA for the CDR3 is TGTGCCAGCAGCTTAGCCCCCTCAGGGGGCTATGGCTACACCTTC. Translating it yields CASSLAPSGGYGYTF.